This T cell receptor (beta chain) came from a study of blood T cell repertoires in COVID-19. The CDR3 has 13 residues. V lost 3 bases and J 9 bases, leaving 14 bases between the germline ends. In germline, CDR1 is MDHEN, CDR2 SYDVKM. Participants were placed into cohorts based on the clinical history they reported. This table comes from immunoSEQ multiplex PCR, and its TCRdb copy is limited to in-frame clones, with some not included. The data hold hundreds of thousands of clones, with 75% to 90% observed a single time. Specimen: PBMCs or T cells enriched from blood (not recorded which). The origin of this receptor is a man in his fifties or sixties who had been exposed to COVID-19. The rearrangement uses TRBV28 and TRBJ1-2; D gene ambiguous. Written as DNA, the CDR3 is TGTGCCAGCAGTTTGGGAGGGAGCGGTCGCTACACCTTC. This sequence encodes CASSLGGSGRYTF.